This TCR beta chain comes out of a study of CD8+CD57+ T cells in acquired aplastic anemia. Notes on the study in general: The number of CD8+ CDR3 sequences shared by patients and controls was around 30.

The sequenced patients had an expansion of CD8+CD57+ cells seen by flow cytometry. It was genomic DNA that served as the template for profiling TCR beta VDJ and CDR3. TCRdb reprocessed the reads with MiXCR, giving one entry per CDR3 protein. The table includes over 150,000 distinct CDR3 sequences, around 60% detected once. CDR1 and CDR2 (germline): SQVTM, ANQGSEA. The CDR3 has 14 residues. V shed 5 bases and J 7 bases; nucleotides not matched to a gene: 8. For this clonotype: The antigen is not known.

The sample taken for sequencing was sorted CD4+, CD8+, or CD8+CD57+ T cells (not recorded which) from PBMCs. V is TRBV29-1 and J is TRBJ2-7, with 13 positions matching TRBD2. The receptor comes from a human donor with aplastic anemia. CDR3 in amino acids: CSVTGTSGTREQYF. The CDR3 DNA reads TGCAGCGTTACCGGGACTAGCGGGACTAGAGAGCAGTACTTC.